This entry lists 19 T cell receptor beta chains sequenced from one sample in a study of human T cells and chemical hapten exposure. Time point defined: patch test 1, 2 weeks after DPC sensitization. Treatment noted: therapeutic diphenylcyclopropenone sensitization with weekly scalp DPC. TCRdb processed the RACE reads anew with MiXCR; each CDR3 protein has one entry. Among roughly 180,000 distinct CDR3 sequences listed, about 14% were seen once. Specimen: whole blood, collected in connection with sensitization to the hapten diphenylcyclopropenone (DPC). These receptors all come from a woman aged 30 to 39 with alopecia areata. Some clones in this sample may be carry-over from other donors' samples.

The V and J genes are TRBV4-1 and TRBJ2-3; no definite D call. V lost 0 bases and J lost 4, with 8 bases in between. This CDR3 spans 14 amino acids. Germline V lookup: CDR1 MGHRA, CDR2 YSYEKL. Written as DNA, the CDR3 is TGCGCCAGCAGCCAAGAAATGCAGCCAGATACGCAGTATTTT. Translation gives CASSQEMQPDTQYF.

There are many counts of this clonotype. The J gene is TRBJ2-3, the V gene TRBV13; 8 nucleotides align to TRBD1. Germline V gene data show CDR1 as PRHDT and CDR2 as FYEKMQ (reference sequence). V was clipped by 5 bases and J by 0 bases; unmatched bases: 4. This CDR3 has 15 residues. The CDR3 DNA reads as TGTGCCAGCAGCGGACAGGGTACTAGCACAGATACGCAGTATTTT. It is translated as CASSGQGTSTDTQYF.

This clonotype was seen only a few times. The CDR3 nucleotides read TGCAGTGCTAGAGATCCTGCCTCTCAAGAGACCCAGTACTTC. Protein product: CSARDPASQETQYF. The chain recombines TRBV20-1 with TRBJ2-5; no reliable D call. The CDR3 loop spans 14 amino acids. Germline assignment: CDR1 DFQATT and CDR2 SNEGSKA (reference sequence). With 0 bases removed from V and 2 bases from J, the gap between germline ends came to 10 bases.

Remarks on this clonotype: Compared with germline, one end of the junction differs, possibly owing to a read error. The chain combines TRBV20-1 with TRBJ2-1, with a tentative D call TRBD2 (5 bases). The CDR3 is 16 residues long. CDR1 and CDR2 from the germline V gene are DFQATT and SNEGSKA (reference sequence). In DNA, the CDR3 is TGCAGAGCTAGTGGTCCCCACGGACTGAGCTACAATGAGCAGTTCTTC. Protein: CRASGPHGLSYNEQFF.

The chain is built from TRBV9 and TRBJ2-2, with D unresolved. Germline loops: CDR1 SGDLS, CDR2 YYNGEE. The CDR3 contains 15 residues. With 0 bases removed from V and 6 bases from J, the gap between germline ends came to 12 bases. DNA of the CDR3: TGTGCCAGCAGCGTAGCCCCCCGAACTTCCGGGGAGCTGTTTTTT. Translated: CASSVAPRTSGELFF.

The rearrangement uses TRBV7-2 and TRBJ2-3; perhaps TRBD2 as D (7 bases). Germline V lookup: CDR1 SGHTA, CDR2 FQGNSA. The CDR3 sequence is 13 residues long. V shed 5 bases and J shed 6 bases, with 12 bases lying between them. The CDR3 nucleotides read TGTGCCAGCAGCCGGGGGGCCCGGGATACGCAGTATTTT. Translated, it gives CASSRGARDTQYF. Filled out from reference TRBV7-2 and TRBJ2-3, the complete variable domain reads GAGVSQSPSNKVTEKGKDVELRCDPISGHTALYWYRQSLGQGLEFLIYFQGNSAPDKSGLPSDRFSAERTGGSVSTLTIQRTQQEDSAVYLCASSRGARDTQYFGPGTRLTVL.

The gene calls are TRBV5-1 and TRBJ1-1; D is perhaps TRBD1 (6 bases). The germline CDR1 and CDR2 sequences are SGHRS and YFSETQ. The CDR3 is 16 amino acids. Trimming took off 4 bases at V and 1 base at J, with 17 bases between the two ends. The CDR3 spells CASSLTPGDQNTEAFF. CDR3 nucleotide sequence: TGCGCCAGCAGCCTGACCCCAGGGGATCAGAACACTGAAGCTTTCTTT.

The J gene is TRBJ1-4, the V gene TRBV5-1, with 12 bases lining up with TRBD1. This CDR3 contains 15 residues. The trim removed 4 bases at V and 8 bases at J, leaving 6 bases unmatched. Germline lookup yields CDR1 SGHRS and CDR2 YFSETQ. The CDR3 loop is CASSDRDRGLEKLFF. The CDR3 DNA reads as TGCGCCAGCAGCGACCGGGACAGGGGGCTCGAAAAACTGTTTTTT.

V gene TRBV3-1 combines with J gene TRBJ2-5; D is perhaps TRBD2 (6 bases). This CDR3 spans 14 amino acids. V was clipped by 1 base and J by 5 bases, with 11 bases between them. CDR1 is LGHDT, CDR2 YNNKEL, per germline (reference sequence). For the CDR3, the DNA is TGTGCCAGCAGCCAAGGTTTCGGGACTGAGACCCAGTACTTC. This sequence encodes CASSQGFGTETQYF.

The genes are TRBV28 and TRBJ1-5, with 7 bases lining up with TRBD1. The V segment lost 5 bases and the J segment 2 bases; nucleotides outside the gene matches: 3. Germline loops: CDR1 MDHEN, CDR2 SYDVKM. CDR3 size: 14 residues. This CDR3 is CASSRGQGNQPQHF. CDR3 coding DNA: TGTGCCAGCAGTCGAGGACAGGGCAATCAGCCCCAGCATTTT.

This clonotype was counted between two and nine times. The CDR3 sequence is CSVADRTTGAQHF. In nucleotides, the CDR3 is TGCAGCGTTGCGGACAGGACTACAGGGGCCCAGCATTTT. This chain connects TRBV29-1 to TRBJ1-5, with 7 nucleotides matching TRBD1. Germline CDR1 SQVTM, CDR2 ANQGSEA. CDR3 length: 13 residues. With V trimmed by 4 bases and J by 11 bases, 11 bases remained unmatched.

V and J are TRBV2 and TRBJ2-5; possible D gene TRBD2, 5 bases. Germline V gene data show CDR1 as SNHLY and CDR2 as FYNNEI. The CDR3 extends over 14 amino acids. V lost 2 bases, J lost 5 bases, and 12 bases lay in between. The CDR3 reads CASSENLASETQYF. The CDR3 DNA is TGTGCCAGCAGTGAAAACCTAGCATCTGAGACCCAGTACTTC.

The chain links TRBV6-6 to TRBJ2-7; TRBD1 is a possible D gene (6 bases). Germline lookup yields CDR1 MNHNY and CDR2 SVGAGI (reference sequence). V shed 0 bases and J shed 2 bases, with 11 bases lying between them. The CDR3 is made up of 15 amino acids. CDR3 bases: TGTGCCAGCAGTTACTCGGAGACAGGAACCTACGAGCAGTACTTC. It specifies CASSYSETGTYEQYF.

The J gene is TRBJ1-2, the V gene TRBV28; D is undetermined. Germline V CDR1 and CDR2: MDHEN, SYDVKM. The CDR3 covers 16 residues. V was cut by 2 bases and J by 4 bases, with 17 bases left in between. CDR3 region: CASSLAPRADLYGYTF. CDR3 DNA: TGTGCCAGCAGTTTAGCCCCCCGAGCGGACCTCTATGGCTACACCTTC.

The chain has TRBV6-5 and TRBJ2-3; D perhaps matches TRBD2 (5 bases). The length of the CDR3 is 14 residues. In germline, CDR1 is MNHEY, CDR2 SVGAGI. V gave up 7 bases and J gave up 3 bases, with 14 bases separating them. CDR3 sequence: CASNPVRGTDTQYF. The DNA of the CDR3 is TGTGCCAGCAACCCGGTTCGGGGAACAGATACGCAGTATTTT.

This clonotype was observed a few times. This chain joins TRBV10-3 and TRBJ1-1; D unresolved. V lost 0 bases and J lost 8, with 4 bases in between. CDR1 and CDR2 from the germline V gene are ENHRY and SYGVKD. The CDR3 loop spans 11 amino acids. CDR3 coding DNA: TGTGCCATCAGTGAGTCGGCGGAAGCTTTCTTT. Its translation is CAISESAEAFF.

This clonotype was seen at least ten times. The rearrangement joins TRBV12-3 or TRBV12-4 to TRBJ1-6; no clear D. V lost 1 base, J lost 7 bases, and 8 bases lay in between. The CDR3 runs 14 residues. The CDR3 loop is CASSLGGSNSPLHF. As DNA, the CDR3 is TGTGCCAGCAGTTTAGGAGGCAGCAATTCACCCCTCCACTTT.

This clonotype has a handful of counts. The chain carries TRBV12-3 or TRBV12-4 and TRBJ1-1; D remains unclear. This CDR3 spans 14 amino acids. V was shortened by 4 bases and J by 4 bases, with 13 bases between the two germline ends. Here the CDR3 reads CASSSKVRSTEAFF. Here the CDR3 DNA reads TGTGCCAGCAGTTCTAAGGTTCGGAGCACTGAAGCTTTCTTT.

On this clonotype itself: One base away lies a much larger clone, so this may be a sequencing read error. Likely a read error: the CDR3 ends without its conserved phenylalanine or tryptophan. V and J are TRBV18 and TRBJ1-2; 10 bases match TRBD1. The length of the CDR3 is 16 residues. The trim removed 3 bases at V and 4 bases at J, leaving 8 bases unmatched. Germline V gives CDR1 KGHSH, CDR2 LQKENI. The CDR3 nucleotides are TGTGCCAGCTCACCTTCCCGGGACAGGGGCGGCTATGGCTACACCTCC. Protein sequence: CASSPSRDRGGYGYTS.